This T cell receptor (beta chain) emerged from a study of cytomegalovirus exposure and HLA in healthy donors. Points from the study as a whole: Specific recognition of CMV antigens was confirmed in vitro for a few chains (all CMV-associated). TCR association rates varied by HLA locus in a later analysis, with DRB1 highest and HLA-C lowest. Some segments of the V type, notably TRBV6-2 and TRBV6-3, were excluded as indistinguishable.

PCR involved 60 Vbeta and 13 Jbeta primers. Generated by immunoSEQ multiplex PCR, the TCRdb table keeps only in-frame clones and is missing some. The table includes fewer than 200,000 clones, 82% detected once. The V gene's germline CDR1 is MDHEN and CDR2 SYDVKM. This CDR3 region has 16 residues. Trimming took 4 bases from V and 7 from J; bases not matched to a gene: 12. On this clone: What it recognizes is unknown.

Despite likely unrecorded immune exposures, the donors were nominally healthy at the time of sampling. This clonotype was sampled from a girl aged 10 to 17 in good health and CMV-seropositive. The sequenced material came from PBMCs. The chain joins TRBV28 to TRBJ1-4, with 7 bases matching TRBD1. CDR3 nucleotides: TGTGCCAGCAGTTCCCTACAGACAGGGATCGGTGAAAAACTGTTTTTT. Amino acid sequence: CASSSLQTGIGEKLFF.